These 10 T cell receptor beta chains came from one sample sequenced in a study of OX40 agonist ivuxolimab in advanced cancers. TCRdb keeps only in-frame clones here, not all; method: immunoSEQ multiplex PCR. The sample lists fewer than 25,000 clones, about 74% occurring once. This sample comprised CD4+ or CD8+ T cells sorted from blood, obtained in a trial of the OX40 agonist ivuxolimab. The receptors were gathered from an adult with an advanced solid tumor such as melanoma, head and neck, liver or kidney cancer.

V is TRBV19 and J is TRBJ2-1; 7 bases map to TRBD1. V lost 5 bases to trimming and J lost 1 base; unmatched junction nucleotides: 8. The CDR3 runs 16 residues. Per germline, CDR1 LNHDA and CDR2 SQIVND (reference sequence). The CDR3 region has the DNA TGTGCCAGTAGTCCCTTCGGGACAGCATCCTACAATGAGCAGTTCTTC. Amino acids: CASSPFGTASYNEQFF.

CDR3 nucleotides: TGTGCCAGCAGCCCGTACACAACAGGGACAGATACGCAGTATTTT. This translates into CASSPYTTGTDTQYF. The chain is built from TRBV4-2 and TRBJ2-3; maybe TRBD1 (6 bases). V lost 4 bases and J lost 3, with 14 bases in between. The CDR3 has 15 residues. The germline V gene encodes CDR1 LGHNA and CDR2 YNFKEQ.

The rearrangement uses TRBV2 and TRBJ2-5; TRBD1 matches at 9 bases. The junction had 4 bases not matched to a gene; V was cut back by 6 bases and J by 2 bases. CDR3 length: 14 amino acids. Germline CDR1 reads SNHLY; CDR2 reads FYNNEI. The CDR3 sequence: CASRGQGWQETQYF. For the CDR3, the DNA is TGTGCCAGCAGAGGACAGGGGTGGCAAGAGACCCAGTACTTC.

The V and J genes are TRBV4-3 and TRBJ2-7, with unresolved D. Per germline, CDR1 LGHNA and CDR2 YSLEER. V was cut by 0 bases and J by 7 bases, with 10 bases left in between. There are 13 residues in the CDR3. This CDR3 reads CASSQDLGLEQYF. The DNA for the CDR3 is TGCGCCAGCAGCCAAGATTTAGGGCTAGAGCAGTACTTC.

This chain connects TRBV28 to TRBJ2-1; D unclear. Germline V gives CDR1 MDHEN, CDR2 SYDVKM. The V end was cut by 10 bases, the J end by 3 bases, with 10 bases between. This CDR3 contains 12 residues. The CDR3 loop reads CATRKGYNEQFF. CDR3 in DNA: TGTGCCACCAGAAAGGGCTACAATGAGCAGTTCTTC.

The rearrangement links TRBV6-1 to TRBJ2-7; D gene unclear. CDR1 is MNHNS and CDR2 is SASEGT in the germline V gene. V was shortened by 6 bases and J by 0 bases, with 9 bases between the two germline ends. This CDR3 has 13 residues. This CDR3 reads CASSVFFSYEQYF. The CDR3 DNA follows: TGTGCCAGCAGCGTCTTCTTCTCCTACGAGCAGTACTTC.

The chain couples TRBV18 to TRBJ2-3; D is undetermined. Germline V gives CDR1 KGHSH, CDR2 LQKENI. The V end was cut by 4 bases, the J end by 5 bases, with 10 bases between. This CDR3 spans 13 amino acids. DNA of the CDR3: TGTGCCAGCTCACGATATTCGGGAGATACGCAGTATTTT. Translation gives CASSRYSGDTQYF.

The chain carries TRBV28 and TRBJ2-1, with D unclear. The CDR3 is 13 amino acids. The V and J ends lost 1 base and 12 bases respectively, with 13 bases between them. CDR1 and CDR2 from the germline V gene are MDHEN and SYDVKM. The CDR3 DNA is TGTGCCAGCAGTTTATCCCAGAACAGTGGGCAGTTCTTC. Translation: CASSLSQNSGQFF. The entire variable domain, with the rest obtained from reference TRBV28 and TRBJ2-1, is as follows: DVKVTQSSRYLVKRTGEKVFLECVQDMDHENMFWYRQDPGLGLRLIYFSYDVKMKEKGDIPEGYSVSREKKERFSLILESASTNQTSMYLCASSLSQNSGQFFGPGTRLTVL.

This clone was detected a few times. The genes are TRBV7-2 and TRBJ1-1, with D perhaps matching TRBD1 (5 bases). The CDR3 has 15 residues. V was clipped by 6 bases and J by 8 bases, with 22 bases between them. Germline V lookup: CDR1 SGHTA, CDR2 FQGNSA. The CDR3 DNA reads TGTGCCAGCAGTCTACGGAGGGACGGCGGAGACGAAGCTTTCTTT. Translated, it gives CASSLRRDGGDEAFF.

In nucleotides, the CDR3 is TGCAGCGTTTCACTGGGTAGGGGCGGTGGAACTGAAGCTTTCTTT. This encodes CSVSLGRGGGTEAFF. The J gene is TRBJ1-1, the V gene TRBV29-1; a possible D gene is TRBD1 (5 bases). This CDR3 is built from 15 residues. The V end was cut by 5 bases, the J end by 5 bases, with 21 bases between. The germline V gene has CDR1 SQVTM and CDR2 ANQGSEA.